This T cell receptor beta chain was obtained from a study of blood T cell repertoires in COVID-19. Study-level information: There were acute and convalescent COVID-19 samples, and they came from the United States, Italy and Spain. Sources were T cells, B-cell-depleted T cells, or PBMCs; the material itself was cDNA or gDNA.

Methods used by the authors: By means of reference gene primer amplification, nucleated cell counts were estimated. The data were produced by immunoSEQ multiplex PCR, yet TCRdb's version contains in-frame clones alone and is incomplete. Clonal size and the V and J genes are those of that table, whereas D and trimming came from the DNA. Of 150,000 to 190,000 clones in the sample, about 85% were seen once. V lost 7 bases and J lost 0; bases outside the gene matches: 4. CDR3 size: 15 residues. The germline V gene has CDR1 LNHDA and CDR2 SQIVND (reference sequence). Sample: peripheral blood. This chain links TRBV19 with TRBJ2-1, with 9 bases fitting TRBD2. This TCR was recovered from a woman aged 55-70 years with COVID-19, enrolled during active disease. In DNA form, the CDR3 reads TGTGCCAGTACCGATAGCGGGAGCTCCTACAATGAGCAGTTCTTC. It codes for CASTDSGSSYNEQFF.